The 8 T cell receptor beta chains listed next were all sequenced from one sample in a study of CD4+ T cells in melanoma (dated by TCRdb to between 2021 and 2022). Receptor amplification or capture employed the immunoSEQ multiplex PCR assay. TCRdb stores this immuneACCESS table with in-frame sequences only. Part of the clones is absent; in the studies checked, under half of the shortfall reflects unresolved V genes, and no reason is known for the rest. The sample table shows 9,300 or so clones, and roughly two thirds are seen once. 16% of the sample is taken by the ten largest. The sequencing input was cells from a culture (not recorded whether cultured in vitro). The source of these receptors is a human donor with melanoma.

This clone was seen once. The chain joins TRBV2 to TRBJ2-5; 10 positions match TRBD1. Trimming took 10 bases from V and 5 from J; bases not matched to a gene: 7. The germline V gene has CDR1 SNHLY and CDR2 FYNNEI. This CDR3 region has 13 residues. The CDR3 sequence is CAIDRGRGETQYF. The DNA for the CDR3 is TGTGCCATCGACAGGGGGCGAGGTGAGACCCAGTACTTC. Variable domain in full (rest from reference TRBV2 and TRBJ2-5): EPEVTQTPSHQVTQMGQEVILRCVPISNHLYFYWYRQILGQKVEFLVSFYNNEISEKSEIFDDQFSVERPDGSNFTLKIRSTKLEDSAMYFCAIDRGRGETQYFGPGTRLLVL.

This chain connects TRBV5-5 to TRBJ2-5; D is possibly TRBD1 or TRBD2 (6 bases each). CDR1 is SGHKS, CDR2 YYEKEE, per germline (reference sequence). The CDR3 spans 17 residues. V lost 1 base and J 2 bases, leaving 18 bases between the germline ends. CDR3 residues: CASSLKASGGLQETQYF. The CDR3 DNA follows: TGTGCCAGCAGCTTGAAGGCCAGTGGGGGGCTTCAAGAGACCCAGTACTTC.

The chain joins TRBV4-1 to TRBJ1-2; 7 positions match TRBD1. The CDR3 consists of 13 residues. Germline V gives CDR1 MGHRA, CDR2 YSYEKL. Unmatched junction bases numbered 4, after V lost 4 bases and J lost 5 bases. CDR3 nucleotide sequence: TGCGCCAGCAGCCTACAGGGGCTTTATGGCTACACCTTC. It is translated as CASSLQGLYGYTF.

V usage is TRBV18 and J usage is TRBJ1-1, with D unresolved. Deletions cut 2 bases from V and 8 bases from J, with 12 bases between. CDR3 length: 13 residues. Per germline, CDR1 KGHSH and CDR2 LQKENI. CDR3 amino acids: CASSPGDTREAFF. The CDR3 nucleotides read TGTGCCAGCTCACCAGGTGACACCCGAGAAGCTTTCTTT.

The table lists this clone with a few counts. This chain connects TRBV7-6 to TRBJ2-7; D not certain. CDR3 length: 13 amino acids. Germline-derived CDR1 and CDR2 are SGHVS and FNYEAQ. Trimming stripped 4 bases from V and 1 base from J, with 8 bases between. CDR3: CASSSGSSYEQYF. CDR3 sequence (DNA): TGTGCCAGCAGCTCCGGTTCTTCCTACGAGCAGTACTTC. Variable domain in full (rest from reference TRBV7-6 and TRBJ2-7): GAGVSQSPRYKVTKRGQDVALRCDPISGHVSLYWYRQALGQGPEFLTYFNYEAQQDKSGLPNDRFSAERPEGSISTLTIQRTEQRDSAMYRCASSSGSSYEQYFGPGTRLTVT.

The chain recombines TRBV27 with TRBJ2-7, with TRBD1 as a possible D gene (5 bases). Germline values: CDR1 MNHEY, CDR2 SMNVEV (reference sequence). This CDR3 is 16 amino acids long. V lost 2 bases and J 0 bases, leaving 14 bases between the germline ends. The CDR3 sequence: CASSLSGARVSYEQYF. The DNA of the CDR3 is TGTGCCAGCAGTTTAAGTGGGGCAAGGGTCTCCTACGAGCAGTACTTC.

The chain has TRBV5-1 and TRBJ1-1, with a weak D call TRBD1 (6 bases). V was trimmed by 2 bases and J by 4 bases, leaving 9 bases between them. The CDR3 covers 13 residues. Germline lookup yields CDR1 SGHRS and CDR2 YFSETQ. The CDR3 reads CASSFQGSTEAFF. The CDR3 coding sequence is TGCGCCAGCAGCTTTCAGGGGAGCACTGAAGCTTTCTTT. Combining the CDR3 with reference TRBV5-1 and TRBJ1-1 gives the whole variable domain KAGVTQTPRYLIKTRGQQVTLSCSPISGHRSVSWYQQTPGQGLQFLFEYFSETQRNKGNFPGRFSGRQFSNSRSEMNVSTLELGDSALYLCASSFQGSTEAFFGQGTRLTVV.

This sequence joins TRBV28 and TRBJ2-7; D unclear. This CDR3 spans 14 amino acids. The V gene lost 2 bases and the J gene lost 2 bases, with 10 bases spanning the gap. Germline V lookup: CDR1 MDHEN, CDR2 SYDVKM. In DNA, the CDR3 is TGTGCCAGCAGTTTAGCGCAGGCACCCTACGAGCAGTACTTC. This codes for CASSLAQAPYEQYF.